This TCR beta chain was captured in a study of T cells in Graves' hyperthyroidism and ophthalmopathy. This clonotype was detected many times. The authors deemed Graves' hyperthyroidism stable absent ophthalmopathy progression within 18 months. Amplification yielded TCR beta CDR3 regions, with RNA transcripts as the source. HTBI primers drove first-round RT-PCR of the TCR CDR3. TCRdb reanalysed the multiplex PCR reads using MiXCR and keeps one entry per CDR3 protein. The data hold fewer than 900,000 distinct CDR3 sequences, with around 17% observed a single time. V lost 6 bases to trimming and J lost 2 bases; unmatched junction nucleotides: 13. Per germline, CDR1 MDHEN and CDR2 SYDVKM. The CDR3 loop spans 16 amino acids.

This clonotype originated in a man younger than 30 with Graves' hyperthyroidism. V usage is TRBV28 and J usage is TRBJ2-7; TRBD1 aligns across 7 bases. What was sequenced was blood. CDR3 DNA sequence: TGTGCCAGCAGACACCTAGGGACAGAGGAGCCCTACGAGCAGTACTTC. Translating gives CASRHLGTEEPYEQYF.